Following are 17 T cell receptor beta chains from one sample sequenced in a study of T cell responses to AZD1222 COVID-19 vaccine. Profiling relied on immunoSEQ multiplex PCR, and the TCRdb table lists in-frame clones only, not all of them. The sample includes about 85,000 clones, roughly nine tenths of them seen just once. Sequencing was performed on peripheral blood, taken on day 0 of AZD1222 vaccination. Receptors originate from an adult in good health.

CDR3 in amino acids: CASSVATQGRGEQYF. As DNA, the CDR3 is TGTGCCAGCAGCGTAGCTACTCAGGGAAGGGGCGAGCAGTACTTC. The rearrangement links TRBV9 to TRBJ2-7, with D tentatively TRBD1 (5 bases). This CDR3 contains 15 residues. The germline V gene encodes CDR1 SGDLS and CDR2 YYNGEE. The germline V and J ends were trimmed by 0 bases and 6 bases, with 16 bases remaining between them.

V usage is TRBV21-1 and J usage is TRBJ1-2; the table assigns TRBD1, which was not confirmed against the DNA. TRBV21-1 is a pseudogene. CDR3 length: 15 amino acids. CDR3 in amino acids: CASSRLTGRPYGYTF. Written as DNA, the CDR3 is TGTGCCAGCAGCCGACTCACAGGCCGACCCTATGGCTACACCTTC.

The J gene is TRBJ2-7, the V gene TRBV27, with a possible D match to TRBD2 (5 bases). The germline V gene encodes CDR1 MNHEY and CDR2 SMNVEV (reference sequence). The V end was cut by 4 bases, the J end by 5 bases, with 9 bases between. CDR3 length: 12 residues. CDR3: CASSYYGNEQYF. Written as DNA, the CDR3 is TGTGCCAGCAGTTATTACGGGAACGAGCAGTACTTC.

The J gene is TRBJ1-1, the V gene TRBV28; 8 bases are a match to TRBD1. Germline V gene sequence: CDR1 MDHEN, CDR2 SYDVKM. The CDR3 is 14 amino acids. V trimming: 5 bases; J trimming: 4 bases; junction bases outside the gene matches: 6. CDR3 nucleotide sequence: TGTGCCAGCAGTCCCCCAGGGGGCGCCACTGAAGCTTTCTTT. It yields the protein CASSPPGGATEAFF.

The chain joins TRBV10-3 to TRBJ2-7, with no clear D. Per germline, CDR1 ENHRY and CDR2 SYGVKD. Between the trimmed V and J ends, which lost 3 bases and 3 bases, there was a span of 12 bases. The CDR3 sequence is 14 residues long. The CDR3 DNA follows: TGTGCCATCAGTGATGAGAGCGAGTTCTACGAGCAGTACTTC. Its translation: CAISDESEFYEQYF.

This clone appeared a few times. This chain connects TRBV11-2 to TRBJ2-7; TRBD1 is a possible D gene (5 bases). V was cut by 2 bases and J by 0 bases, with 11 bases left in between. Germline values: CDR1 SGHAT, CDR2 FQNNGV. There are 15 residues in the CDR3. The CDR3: CASSLTVDSSYEQYF. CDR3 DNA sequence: TGTGCCAGCAGCTTAACAGTCGACAGCTCCTACGAGCAGTACTTC.

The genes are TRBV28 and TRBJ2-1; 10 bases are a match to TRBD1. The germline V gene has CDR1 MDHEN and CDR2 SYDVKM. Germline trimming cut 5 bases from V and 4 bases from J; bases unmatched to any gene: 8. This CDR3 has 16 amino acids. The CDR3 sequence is CASSPRAGQGYNEQFF. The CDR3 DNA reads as TGTGCCAGCAGTCCTCGGGCGGGACAGGGGTACAATGAGCAGTTCTTC.

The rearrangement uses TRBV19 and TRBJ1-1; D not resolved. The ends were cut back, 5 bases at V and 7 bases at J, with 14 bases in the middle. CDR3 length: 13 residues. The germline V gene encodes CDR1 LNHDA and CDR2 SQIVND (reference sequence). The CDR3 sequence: CASSPQALGEAFF. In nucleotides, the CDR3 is TGTGCCAGTAGTCCCCAAGCTTTGGGTGAAGCTTTCTTT.

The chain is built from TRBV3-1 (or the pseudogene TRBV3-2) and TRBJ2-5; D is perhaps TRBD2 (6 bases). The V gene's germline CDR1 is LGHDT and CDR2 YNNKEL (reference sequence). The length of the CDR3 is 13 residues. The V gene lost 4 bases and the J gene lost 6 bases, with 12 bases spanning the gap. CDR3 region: CASSPGGVKTQYF. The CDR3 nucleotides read TGTGCCAGCAGCCCCGGGGGTGTAAAGACCCAGTACTTC.

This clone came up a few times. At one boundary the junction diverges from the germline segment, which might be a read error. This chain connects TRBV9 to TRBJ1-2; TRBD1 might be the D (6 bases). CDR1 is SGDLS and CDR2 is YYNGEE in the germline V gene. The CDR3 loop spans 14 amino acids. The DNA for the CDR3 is TGTGCCAGCACCGTAGATGGGGGGCCCTATGGCTACACCTTC. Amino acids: CASTVDGGPYGYTF. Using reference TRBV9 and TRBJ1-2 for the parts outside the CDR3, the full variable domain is DSGVTQTPKHLITATGQRVTLRCSPRSGDLSVYWYQQSLDQGLQFLIQYYNGEERAKGNILERFSAQQFPDLHSELNLSSLELGDSALYFCASTVDGGPYGYTFGSGTRLTVV.

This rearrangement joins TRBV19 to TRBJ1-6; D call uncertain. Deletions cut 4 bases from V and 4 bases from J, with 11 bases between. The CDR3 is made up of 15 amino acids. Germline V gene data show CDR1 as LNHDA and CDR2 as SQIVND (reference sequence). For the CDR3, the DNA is TGTGCCAGTAGTACCACAACGTTGTATAATTCACCCCTCCACTTT. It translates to CASSTTTLYNSPLHF.

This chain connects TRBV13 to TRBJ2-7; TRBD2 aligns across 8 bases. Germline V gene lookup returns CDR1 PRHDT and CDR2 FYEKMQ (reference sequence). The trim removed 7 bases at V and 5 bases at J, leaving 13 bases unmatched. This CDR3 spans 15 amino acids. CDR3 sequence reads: CASTGPAGETHEQYF. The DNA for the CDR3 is TGTGCCAGCACCGGCCCAGCGGGAGAGACCCACGAGCAGTACTTC. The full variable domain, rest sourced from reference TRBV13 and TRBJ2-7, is AAGVIQSPRHLIKEKRETATLKCYPIPRHDTVYWYQQGPGQDPQFLISFYEKMQSDKGSIPDRFSAQQFSDYHSELNMSSLELGDSALYFCASTGPAGETHEQYFGPGTRLTVT.

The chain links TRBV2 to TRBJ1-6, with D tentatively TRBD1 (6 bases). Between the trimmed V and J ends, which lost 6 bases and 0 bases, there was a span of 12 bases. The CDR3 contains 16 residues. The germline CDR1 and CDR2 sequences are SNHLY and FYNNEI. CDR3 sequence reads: CASRETGPSYNSPLHF. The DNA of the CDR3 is TGTGCCAGCAGAGAGACAGGCCCCTCCTATAATTCACCCCTCCACTTT.

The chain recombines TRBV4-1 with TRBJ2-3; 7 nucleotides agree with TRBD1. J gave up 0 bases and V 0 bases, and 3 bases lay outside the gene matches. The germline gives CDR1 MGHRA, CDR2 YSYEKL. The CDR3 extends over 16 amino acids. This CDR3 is CASSQDWTGSTDTQYF. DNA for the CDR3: TGCGCCAGCAGCCAAGATTGGACAGGTAGCACAGATACGCAGTATTTT.

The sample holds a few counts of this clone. CDR3 amino acids: CASSPRWQAFNQPQHF. For the CDR3, the DNA is TGTGCCAGCAGCCCCCGATGGCAGGCCTTCAATCAGCCCCAGCATTTT. This sequence joins TRBV5-8 and TRBJ1-5; D not certain. The V gene's germline CDR1 is SGHTS and CDR2 YDEGEE. V was trimmed by 4 bases and J by 3 bases, leaving 17 bases between them. CDR3 size: 16 residues.

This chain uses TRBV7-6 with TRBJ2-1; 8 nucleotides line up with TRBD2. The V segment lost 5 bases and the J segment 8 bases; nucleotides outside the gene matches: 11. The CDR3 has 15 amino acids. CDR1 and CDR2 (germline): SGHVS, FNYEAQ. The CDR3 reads CASSLSGIGRDEQFF. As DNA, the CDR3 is TGTGCCAGCAGCCTTAGCGGGATCGGGCGCGATGAGCAGTTCTTC.

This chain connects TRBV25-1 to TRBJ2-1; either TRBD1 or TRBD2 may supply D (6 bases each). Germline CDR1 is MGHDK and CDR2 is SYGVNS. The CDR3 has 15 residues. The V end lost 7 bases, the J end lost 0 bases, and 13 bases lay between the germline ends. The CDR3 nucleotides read TGTGCCAGCACTGGAAGGGGGGACTCCTACAATGAGCAGTTCTTC. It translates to CASTGRGDSYNEQFF.